The 25 T cell receptor beta chains reported below all come from one sample, sequenced in a study of blood T cell repertoires in COVID-19. Produced via immunoSEQ multiplex PCR; TCRdb's table is partial and in-frame only. The sample carries 55,000 to 90,000 clones, about 88% recorded once. The sequenced sample consisted of peripheral blood. The receptors shown here come from a human donor in a cohort sampled during active COVID-19.

CDR3: CASSPGLGGNNEQFF. DNA for the CDR3: TGTGCCAGCAGTCCCGGACTAGGGGGGAACAATGAGCAGTTCTTC. V and J are TRBV28 and TRBJ2-1; tentatively, D is TRBD2 (7 bases). In germline, CDR1 is MDHEN, CDR2 SYDVKM. Trimming removed 5 bases from V and 5 bases from J, with 16 bases in between. The CDR3 is 15 amino acids.

This chain joins TRBV11-2 and TRBJ1-5; 10 positions agree with TRBD1. The V segment lost 5 bases and the J segment 6 bases; nucleotides outside the gene matches: 4. The length of the CDR3 is 14 residues. CDR1 and CDR2 (germline): SGHAT, FQNNGV. The CDR3 here is CASSGTGDGQPQHF. The CDR3 nucleotides are TGTGCCAGCAGCGGGACAGGGGACGGTCAGCCCCAGCATTTT.

The chain carries TRBV15 and TRBJ2-7; 8 nucleotides line up with TRBD2. V lost 0 bases and J lost 0; bases outside the gene matches: 10. Germline V gene data show CDR1 as LNHNV and CDR2 as YYDKDF (reference sequence). The CDR3 is 18 amino acids. In nucleotides, the CDR3 is TGTGCCACCAGCAGAGACTTAAGCCTAGCGGGCTTCTCCTACGAGCAGTACTTC. Its protein is CATSRDLSLAGFSYEQYF.

This chain connects TRBV11-2 to TRBJ1-1, with no clear D. Germline CDR1 is SGHAT and CDR2 is FQNNGV. CDR3 length equals 13 residues. Deletions cut 2 bases from V and 3 bases from J, with 7 bases between. The CDR3 DNA follows: TGTGCCAGCAGCTTACAGGAGGACACTGAAGCTTTCTTT. Its protein product is CASSLQEDTEAFF.

A few counts support this clone. CDR3 DNA sequence: TGTGCCAGCAGTTTGGGACAGATTAATTCACCCCTCCACTTT. This codes for CASSLGQINSPLHF. This chain uses TRBV27 with TRBJ1-6, with 7 bases matching TRBD1. The CDR3 has 14 residues. With V trimmed by 3 bases and J by 6 bases, 2 bases remained unmatched. Germline CDR1 and CDR2: MNHEY and SMNVEV (reference sequence).

This chain joins TRBV27 and TRBJ2-2; 8 bases are shared with TRBD2. Losses at the gene ends were 4 bases for V and 2 bases for J; bases not matched to a gene: 3. This CDR3 is built from 15 residues. Germline V gives CDR1 MNHEY, CDR2 SMNVEV (reference sequence). The CDR3 loop reads CASSSGLDNTGELFF. The DNA for the CDR3 is TGTGCCAGCAGTTCGGGACTAGATAACACCGGGGAGCTGTTTTTT.

The chain recombines TRBV19 with TRBJ2-1; 7 positions agree with TRBD2. The ends lost 0 bases at V and 4 bases at J; junction bases unmatched: 6. The CDR3 extends over 16 amino acids. Germline assignment: CDR1 LNHDA and CDR2 SQIVND (reference sequence). This CDR3 reads CASSIDAGAGYNEQFF. For the CDR3, the DNA is TGTGCCAGTAGTATAGATGCGGGAGCTGGATACAATGAGCAGTTCTTC.

The rearrangement joins TRBV5-1 to TRBJ2-1, with D maybe TRBD1 (6 bases). Germline V gene lookup returns CDR1 SGHRS and CDR2 YFSETQ. The V end lost 4 bases, the J end lost 4 bases, and 24 bases lay between the germline ends. The CDR3 is 18 amino acids. CDR3 coding DNA: TGCGCCAGCAGCAAGGGCCCCTCGGGACAATTTACTTACAATGAGCAGTTCTTC. It codes for CASSKGPSGQFTYNEQFF.

DNA for the CDR3: TGTGCCAGCAGCTCCCTAGGAGAGACCCAGTACTTC. Encoded protein: CASSSLGETQYF. The J gene is TRBJ2-5, the V gene TRBV11-3; D is unclear. Trimming stripped 4 bases from V and 4 bases from J, with 7 bases between. The CDR3 is made up of 12 amino acids. The V gene's germline CDR1 is SGHNT and CDR2 YENEEA.

CDR3 protein: CASKQGWTSSYNEQFF. The DNA for the CDR3 is TGTGCCAGCAAACAGGGATGGACGAGCTCCTACAATGAGCAGTTCTTC. The rearrangement links TRBV7-2 to TRBJ2-1; a weak D match, TRBD1 (6 bases). Germline V gene sequence: CDR1 SGHTA, CDR2 FQGNSA. V was pared by 7 bases and J by 0 bases, with 16 bases between. This CDR3 comprises 16 residues.

CDR3: CASSPLLTDREGYEQYF. For the CDR3, the DNA is TGTGCCAGCTCACCCCTTTTGACGGACAGGGAAGGCTACGAGCAGTACTTC. The chain couples TRBV18 to TRBJ2-7; 8 positions agree with TRBD1. Germline V gives CDR1 KGHSH, CDR2 LQKENI. The CDR3 is 17 amino acids. V was clipped by 3 bases and J by 3 bases; unmatched bases: 13.

In this sample, this clone turned up once. This sequence joins TRBV28 and TRBJ2-1, with 12 positions matching TRBD2. The CDR3 spans 17 residues. Germline CDR1 is MDHEN and CDR2 is SYDVKM. J was trimmed by 2 bases and V by 6 bases; bases with no gene match: 8. Here the CDR3 DNA reads TGTGCCAGCAGACCAATTTCTAGCGGGAGGGCCTACAATGAGCAGTTCTTC. Translating it yields CASRPISSGRAYNEQFF.

This clone appeared once. V is TRBV10-3 and J is TRBJ1-4; D is undetermined. V shed 10 bases and J shed 0 bases, with 12 bases lying between them. The CDR3 runs 14 residues. Germline V gene data show CDR1 as ENHRY and CDR2 as SYGVKD. The CDR3 DNA reads as TGTGCCACCGGGTCGCGGGCAACTAATGAAAAACTGTTTTTT. It encodes CATGSRATNEKLFF.

The rearrangement joins TRBV27 to TRBJ2-7; a weak D match, TRBD1 (7 bases). V was shortened by 5 bases and J by 2 bases, with 16 bases between the two germline ends. This CDR3 spans 15 amino acids. The germline gives CDR1 MNHEY, CDR2 SMNVEV (reference sequence). CDR3 DNA: TGTGCCAGCAGTCCTCGGACAGGAGGGACCTACGAGCAGTACTTC. Translation: CASSPRTGGTYEQYF.

V is TRBV25-1 and J is TRBJ2-7, with 11 bases identical to TRBD2. Trimming took 4 bases from V and 2 from J; bases not matched to a gene: 7. The germline CDR1 and CDR2 sequences are MGHDK and SYGVNS. The CDR3 is made up of 16 amino acids. The CDR3, as DNA: TGTGCCAGCAGTGGCTGGACTAGCGGGCGAACCTACGAGCAGTACTTC. Translation gives CASSGWTSGRTYEQYF.

V usage is TRBV6-6 and J usage is TRBJ1-1; D ambiguous. Trimming removed 6 bases at V and 1 base at J, with 6 bases between. The CDR3 contains 12 residues. Germline V gene data show CDR1 as MNHNY and CDR2 as SVGAGI (reference sequence). The CDR3, as DNA: TGTGCCAGCAGGCCAGAGAACACTGAAGCTTTCTTT. This translates into CASRPENTEAFF.

This chain joins TRBV20-1 and TRBJ1-1, with TRBD1 matching over 7 bases. The germline gives CDR1 DFQATT, CDR2 SNEGSKA (reference sequence). The CDR3 has 11 residues. V trimming: 5 bases; J trimming: 11 bases; junction bases outside the gene matches: 8. The CDR3 DNA reads as TGCAGTGCTGGTACCTCGGACAGGGCTTTCTTT. Protein sequence: CSAGTSDRAFF.

The chain couples TRBV6-5 to TRBJ2-3; D is ambiguous. Germline V gene data show CDR1 as MNHEY and CDR2 as SVGAGI. The V end was cut by 3 bases, the J end by 2 bases, with 9 bases between. This CDR3 is built from 14 residues. In DNA form, the CDR3 reads TGTGCCAGCAGTTATGGGCTTTACACAGATACGCAGTATTTT. Translated: CASSYGLYTDTQYF.

This chain links TRBV5-4 with TRBJ2-5; D might be TRBD2 (6 bases). The CDR3 is 13 residues long. The germline V and J ends were trimmed by 3 bases and 4 bases, with 10 bases remaining between them. Germline V CDR1 and CDR2: SGHNT, YYREEE (reference sequence). This CDR3 is CASSYRLGETQYF. The DNA for the CDR3 is TGTGCCAGCAGCTACCGACTAGGAGAGACCCAGTACTTC.

This clone showed up just once. J is TRBJ2-5 and V is TRBV10-3, with TRBD1 identical over 9 bases. V shed 6 bases and J 1 base; nucleotides not matched to a gene: 6. This CDR3 region has 15 residues. Per germline, CDR1 ENHRY and CDR2 SYGVKD. CDR3 in amino acids: CAIRTGTGIQETQYF. The CDR3 nucleotides are TGTGCCATCAGGACCGGGACAGGGATCCAAGAGACCCAGTACTTC.

This chain links TRBV19 with TRBJ1-5, with a weak D call TRBD1 (6 bases). Germline CDR1 LNHDA, CDR2 SQIVND (reference sequence). The CDR3 is made up of 16 amino acids. With 6 bases removed from V and 0 bases from J, the gap between germline ends came to 15 bases. CDR3 sequence reads: CASRDSPHYSNQPQHF. The CDR3 nucleotides are TGTGCCAGTAGGGACAGTCCCCATTATAGCAATCAGCCCCAGCATTTT.

The rearrangement uses TRBV11-2 and TRBJ2-3; D perhaps matches TRBD1 (6 bases). This CDR3 is 13 amino acids long. Germline CDR1 is SGHAT and CDR2 is FQNNGV. Between the trimmed V and J ends, which lost 10 bases and 2 bases, there was a span of 13 bases. CDR3 sequence: CATEGQFTDTQYF. The CDR3 coding sequence is TGTGCCACCGAAGGACAGTTCACAGATACGCAGTATTTT. Looking up the rest from reference TRBV11-2 and TRBJ2-3 gives the full variable domain: EAGVAQSPRYKIIEKRQSVAFWCNPISGHATLYWYQQILGQGPKLLIQFQNNGVVDDSQLPKDRFSAERLKGVDSTLKIQPAKLEDSAVYLCATEGQFTDTQYFGPGTRLTVL.

This clone was picked up one time. The rearrangement joins TRBV3-1 (or the pseudogene TRBV3-2) to TRBJ1-1, with unresolved D. The CDR3 extends over 14 amino acids. Germline CDR1 and CDR2: LGHDT and YNNKEL (reference sequence). Trimming took 1 base from V and 4 from J, leaving 10 bases between them. CDR3 DNA: TGTGCCAGCAGCCAAGGATCGAGAGGCACTGAAGCTTTCTTT. This gives the protein CASSQGSRGTEAFF.

This CDR3 is CASSTGQGAEKLFF. The DNA of the CDR3 is TGCGCCAGCAGCACAGGACAGGGGGCTGAAAAACTGTTTTTT. This rearrangement joins TRBV5-1 to TRBJ1-4, with TRBD1 identical over 11 bases. V was pared by 4 bases and J by 7 bases, with 3 bases of the junction left unmatched. Germline CDR1 is SGHRS and CDR2 is YFSETQ. The length of the CDR3 is 14 residues.

V is TRBV5-4 and J is TRBJ2-7; D gene uncertain. This CDR3 comprises 15 residues. V was clipped by 4 bases and J by 3 bases, with 17 bases between them. The germline gives CDR1 SGHNT, CDR2 YYREEE (reference sequence). CDR3 in DNA: TGTGCCAGCAGCCTAGATCGACCCCAAATCTACGAGCAGTACTTC. This translates into CASSLDRPQIYEQYF.